The rows below give T cell receptor beta chains drawn from one sample of a study of cytomegalovirus exposure and HLA in healthy donors. Assay used: immunoSEQ multiplex PCR; TCRdb lists only in-frame clones, some missing. Here the sample spans 150,000 to 200,000 clones, roughly 86% being singletons. Specimen: PBMCs. These receptors came from a girl aged 10 to 17 in good health and CMV-seropositive. Both conserved end residues are part of each CDR3. Each record gives: D gene, V gene, clone size, J gene, CDR3 protein, CDR3 DNA. D genes are given only for firm matches. Size is stated for part of the rows, as once, few or many counts, or as a class when the clone is expanded.

TRBD2	TRBV18	-	TRBJ2-1	CASTWTSGGEQFF	TGTGCCAGCACCTGGACTAGCGGGGGGGAGCAGTTCTTC
-	TRBV2	-	TRBJ2-1	CASRNTGSVYNEQFF	TGTGCTAGCAGGAATACAGGGTCGGTCTACAATGAGCAGTTCTTC
TRBD2	TRBV4-1	-	TRBJ2-5	CASSHHIVVAGAQQETQYF	TGCGCCAGCAGCCATCATATAGTGGTAGCGGGGGCCCAACAAGAGACCCAGTACTTC
-	TRBV19	-	TRBJ1-1	CASSQSGGYTEAFF	TGTGCCAGTAGTCAATCCGGGGGGTACACTGAAGCTTTCTTT
-	TRBV2	-	TRBJ2-1	CASSEPLTPRAQFF	TGTGCCAGCAGTGAACCCCTGACACCACGAGCGCAGTTCTTC
-	TRBV27	-	TRBJ2-5	CASSPLDQETQYF	TGTGCCAGCAGCCCTCTCGACCAAGAGACCCAGTACTTC
-	TRBV6-1	-	TRBJ1-5	CASSDRGPNQPQHF	TGTGCCAGCAGCGATAGAGGCCCCAATCAGCCCCAGCATTTT
-	TRBV4-1	few	TRBJ2-2	CASSQLSTGNTGELFF	TGCGCCAGCAGCCAACTAAGCACAGGGAACACCGGGGAGCTGTTTTTT
-	TRBV6-4	-	TRBJ1-1	CASSGQLNTEAFF	TGTGCCAGCAGTGGACAGCTCAACACTGAAGCTTTCTTT
-	TRBV2	-	TRBJ1-5	CASSGGLEPQHF	TGTGCCAGCAGTGGAGGGTTGGAGCCCCAGCATTTT
-	TRBV18	-	TRBJ2-7	CASSPPGQSYEQYF	TGTGCCAGCTCACCACCGGGCCAGTCCTACGAGCAGTACTTC
-	TRBV7-6	-	TRBJ1-6	CASRGGEFNSPLHF	TGTGCCAGCAGGGGGGGAGAATTTAATTCACCCCTCCACTTT
TRBD2	TRBV19	few	TRBJ2-5	CASSIGGEETQYF	TGTGCCAGCTCCATTGGGGGGGAAGAGACCCAGTACTTC
TRBD2	TRBV7-2	-	TRBJ2-4	CASSLVVAGGQRNIQYF	TGTGCCAGCAGCTTAGTCGTAGCGGGGGGGCAAAGAAACATTCAGTACTTC
-	TRBV5-1	-	TRBJ1-3	CASSPTPDGNTIYF	TGCGCCAGCAGCCCTACCCCCGATGGAAACACCATATATTTT
-	TRBV27	-	TRBJ1-2	CASSLATGAGNGYTF	TGTGCCAGCAGTTTAGCCACGGGAGCGGGGAATGGCTACACCTTC
-	TRBV9	-	TRBJ1-2	CASSPEGAVPYGYTF	TGTGCCAGCAGCCCCGAGGGAGCAGTTCCCTACGGCTACACCTTC
-	TRBV7-3	-	TRBJ2-5	CASSGSAGSGETQYF	TGTGCCAGCAGCGGTTCGGCGGGGTCGGGGGAGACCCAGTACTTC
TRBD1	TRBV7-9	-	TRBJ1-1	CASSLAPTGAEAFF	TGTGCCAGCAGCTTAGCGCCGACAGGGGCTGAAGCTTTCTTT
-	TRBV2	-	TRBJ1-2	CASTHEGYGYTF	TGTGCCAGCACACATGAGGGCTATGGCTACACCTTC
-	TRBV19	-	TRBJ1-1	CASSSPGWNTEAFF	TGTGCCAGTAGTAGCCCCGGTTGGAACACTGAAGCTTTCTTT
-	TRBV5-6	-	TRBJ2-1	CASSAGVSYNEQFF	TGTGCCAGCAGCGCCGGAGTCTCCTACAATGAGCAGTTCTTC
TRBD1	TRBV5-1	-	TRBJ1-1	CASSLNSGQGGTKRAEAFF	TGCGCCAGCAGCCTTAATTCGGGACAGGGAGGAACTAAGCGGGCTGAAGCTTTCTTT
TRBD2	TRBV5-6	-	TRBJ2-7	CASSPWGRGGPMDEQYF	TGTGCCAGCAGCCCCTGGGGGCGGGGGGGCCCCATGGACGAGCAGTACTTC
-	TRBV4-2	-	TRBJ2-2	CASSQVAGIGYTGELFF	TGTGCCAGCAGCCAAGTCGCAGGGATCGGGTACACCGGGGAGCTGTTTTTT
-	TRBV5-4	-	TRBJ1-4	CASSSPSGQGLIATNEKLFF	TGTGCCAGCAGCTCACCGAGTGGCCAGGGCCTTATTGCAACTAATGAAAAACTGTTTTTT
TRBD2	TRBV9	-	TRBJ2-4	CASSDPREGLGIQYF	TGTGCCAGCAGCGACCCCCGGGAGGGGCTAGGCATTCAGTACTTC